Sequencing of this T cell receptor beta chain was carried out in a study of post-analysis software for immune sequencing data. Notes on the study in general: Patients used about five TRBV segments, including TRBV5-6, TRBV5-1 and TRBV20-1, more often than controls.

The TCR beta cDNA libraries carried unique molecular identifiers. T cells numbering roughly 1 to 11 million yielded cDNA molecules that totaled about 500,000. TCRdb redid the calling of the PCR reads with MiXCR, one entry per CDR3 protein. The table lists hundreds of thousands of distinct CDR3 sequences, approximately 53% of them singletons. Note on this clonotype: Its target is not known.

V lost 3 bases to trimming and J lost 9 bases, with 9 bases between them. This CDR3 spans 12 amino acids. Germline-derived CDR1 and CDR2 are SEHNR and FQNEAQ (reference sequence). The receptor was derived from a girl under 18 with multiple sclerosis. The V call is TRBV7-9, the J call TRBJ1-5; tentatively, D is TRBD1 (6 bases). The source material was blood. CDR3 in amino acids: CASSFGGLPQHF. DNA for the CDR3: TGTGCCAGCAGCTTTGGGGGGCTGCCCCAGCATTTT. Looking up the rest from reference TRBV7-9 and TRBJ1-5 gives the full variable domain: DTGVSQNPRHKITKRGQNVTFRCDPISEHNRLYWYRQTLGQGPEFLTYFQNEAQLEKSRLLSDRFSAERPKGSFSTLEIQRTEQGDSAMYLCASSFGGLPQHFGDGTRLSIL.